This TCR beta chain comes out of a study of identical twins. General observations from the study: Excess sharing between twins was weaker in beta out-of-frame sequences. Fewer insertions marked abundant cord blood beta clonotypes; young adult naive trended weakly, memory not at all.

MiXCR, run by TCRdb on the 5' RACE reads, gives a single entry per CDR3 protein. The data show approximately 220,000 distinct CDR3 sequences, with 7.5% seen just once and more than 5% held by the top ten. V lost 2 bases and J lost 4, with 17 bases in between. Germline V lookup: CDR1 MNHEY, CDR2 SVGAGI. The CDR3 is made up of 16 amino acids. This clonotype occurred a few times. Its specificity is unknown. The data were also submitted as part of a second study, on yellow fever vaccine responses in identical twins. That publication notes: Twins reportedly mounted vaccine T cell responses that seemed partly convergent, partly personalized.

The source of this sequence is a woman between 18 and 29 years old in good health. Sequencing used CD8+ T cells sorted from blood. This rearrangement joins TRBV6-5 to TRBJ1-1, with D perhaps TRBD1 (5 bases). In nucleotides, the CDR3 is TGTGCCAGCAGTTACAGGGACTTACGGGAGGCCACTGAAGCTTTCTTT. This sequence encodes CASSYRDLREATEAFF.